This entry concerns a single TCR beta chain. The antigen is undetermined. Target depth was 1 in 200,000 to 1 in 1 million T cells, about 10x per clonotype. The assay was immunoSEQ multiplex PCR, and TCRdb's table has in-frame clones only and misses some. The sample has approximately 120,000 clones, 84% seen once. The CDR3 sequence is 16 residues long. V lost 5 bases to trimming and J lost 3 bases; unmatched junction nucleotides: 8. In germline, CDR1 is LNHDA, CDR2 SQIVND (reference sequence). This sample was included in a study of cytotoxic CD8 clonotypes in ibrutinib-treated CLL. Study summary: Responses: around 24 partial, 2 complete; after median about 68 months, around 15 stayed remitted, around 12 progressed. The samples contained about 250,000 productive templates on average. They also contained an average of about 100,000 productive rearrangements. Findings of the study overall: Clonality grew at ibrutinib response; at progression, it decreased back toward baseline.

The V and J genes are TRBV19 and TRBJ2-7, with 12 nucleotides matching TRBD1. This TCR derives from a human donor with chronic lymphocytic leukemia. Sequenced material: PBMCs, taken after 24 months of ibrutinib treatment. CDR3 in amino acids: CASSATGTGGIYEQYF. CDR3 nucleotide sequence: TGTGCCAGTAGTGCGACGGGGACAGGGGGCATCTACGAGCAGTACTTC.